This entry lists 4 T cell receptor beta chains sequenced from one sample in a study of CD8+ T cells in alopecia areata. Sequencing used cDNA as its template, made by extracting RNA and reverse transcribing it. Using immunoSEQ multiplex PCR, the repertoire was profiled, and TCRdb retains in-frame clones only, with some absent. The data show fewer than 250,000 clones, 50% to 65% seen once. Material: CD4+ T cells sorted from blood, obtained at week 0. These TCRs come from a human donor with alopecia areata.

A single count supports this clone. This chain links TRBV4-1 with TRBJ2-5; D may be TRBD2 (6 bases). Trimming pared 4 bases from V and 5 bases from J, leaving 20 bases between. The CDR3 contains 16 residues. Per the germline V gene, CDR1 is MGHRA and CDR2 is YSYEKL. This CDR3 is CASSPQPGTRGETQYF. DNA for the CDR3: TGCGCCAGCAGCCCTCAACCTGGGACTCGTGGGGAGACCCAGTACTTC.

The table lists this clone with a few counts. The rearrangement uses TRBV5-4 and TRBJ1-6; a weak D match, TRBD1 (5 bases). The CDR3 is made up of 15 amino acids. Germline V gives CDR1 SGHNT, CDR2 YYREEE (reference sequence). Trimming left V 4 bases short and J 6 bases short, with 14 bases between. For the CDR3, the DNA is TGTGCCAGCAGCCCGCGGGGGGGAGTTAATTCACCCCTCCACTTT. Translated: CASSPRGGVNSPLHF.

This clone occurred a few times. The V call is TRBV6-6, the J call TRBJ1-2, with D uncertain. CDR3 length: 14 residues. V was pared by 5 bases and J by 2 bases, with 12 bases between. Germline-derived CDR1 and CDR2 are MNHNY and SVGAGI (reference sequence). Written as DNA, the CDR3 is TGTGCCAGCAGTCCCCATGGACTGAACTATGGCTACACCTTC. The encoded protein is CASSPHGLNYGYTF.

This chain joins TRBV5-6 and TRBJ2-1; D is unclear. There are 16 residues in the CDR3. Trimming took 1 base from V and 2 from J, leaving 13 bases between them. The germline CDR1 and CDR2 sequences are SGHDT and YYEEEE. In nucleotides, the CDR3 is TGTGCCAGCAGCTTGTATGGGCTACGGCCCTACAATGAGCAGTTCTTC. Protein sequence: CASSLYGLRPYNEQFF.